This entry features one TCR beta chain sequence. The antigen is unknown. Primers included in the PCR were 60 Vbeta and 13 Jbeta primers. TCRdb's table, derived via immunoSEQ multiplex PCR, lists solely in-frame clones and lacks some. This table holds 110,000 to 150,000 clones, around 85% found once. This entry belongs to a study of cytomegalovirus exposure and HLA in healthy donors. Study results and caveats: Later analysis placed DRB1 highest and HLA-C lowest in TCR association rates, which differed by HLA locus. Previously analyzed data showed that most TCR beta V segments were productive at a frequency of about 87% or about 30%. Looking again later, the authors saw that most CMV-associated TCR beta chains seemed HLA-restricted. TRBV6-2, TRBV6-3 and some other V segments were excluded as indistinguishable.

The CDR3 loop spans 14 amino acids. Germline CDR1 SGDLS, CDR2 YYNGEE. V was shortened by 6 bases and J by 1 base, with 14 bases between the two germline ends. The chain carries TRBV9 and TRBJ2-7; possible D gene TRBD2, 6 bases. This receptor was identified in a female donor in good health and CMV-seronegative. Sequenced: PBMCs. The CDR3 region is CASTRGTESYEQYF. The CDR3, as DNA: TGTGCCAGCACGAGAGGGACTGAGTCCTACGAGCAGTACTTC.